This entry lists 30 T cell receptor beta chains sequenced from one sample in a study of blood T cell repertoires in COVID-19. Only in-frame clones appear in the TCRdb table, and some are missing; sequencing was by immunoSEQ multiplex PCR. The repertoire consists of some 300,000 clones, with more than 80% occurring once and the leading ten covering around 5.8%. The sequenced sample was peripheral blood. The source is a woman between 45 and 60 years old with COVID-19, enrolled during active disease.

The CDR3 DNA follows: TGTGCCACCTCACGGGACAGGGCCAGGAATTCACCCCTCCACTTT. Protein: CATSRDRARNSPLHF. The genes are TRBV6-4 and TRBJ1-6; 9 bases agree with TRBD1. The CDR3 is 15 residues long. Trimming took 10 bases from V and 7 from J; bases not matched to a gene: 11. Germline V lookup: CDR1 MRHNA, CDR2 SNTAGT.

The chain recombines TRBV6-2 or TRBV6-3 with TRBJ2-7; TRBD2 might be the D (6 bases). The CDR3 has 15 residues. Trimming left V 6 bases short and J 5 bases short, with 20 bases between. Germline loops: CDR1 MNHEY, CDR2 SVGEGT. The CDR3 region has the DNA TGTGCCAGCAGCCGTCGGGGGAGTTTCACCCACGAGCAGTACTTC. It encodes CASSRRGSFTHEQYF.

The chain combines TRBV9 with TRBJ2-7; maybe TRBD2 (6 bases). This CDR3 is built from 13 residues. Trimming cost V 2 bases and J 1 base, with 7 bases left between them. The germline CDR1 and CDR2 sequences are SGDLS and YYNGEE. The CDR3 sequence: CASSVGTSYEQYF. CDR3 DNA sequence: TGTGCCAGCAGCGTCGGGACTTCCTACGAGCAGTACTTC.

This clone turned up a few times. J is TRBJ1-2 and V is TRBV20-1; D is unclear. CDR1 and CDR2 (germline): DFQATT, SNEGSKA (reference sequence). Trimming pared 5 bases from V and 11 bases from J, leaving 9 bases between. This CDR3 has 9 residues. The CDR3 sequence is CSALPGYTF. The CDR3 DNA reads TGCAGTGCTCTTCCCGGGTACACCTTC.

The table lists this clone with a few counts. The chain carries TRBV5-1 and TRBJ2-7; 8 nucleotides align to TRBD2. The length of the CDR3 is 16 residues. V lost 0 bases to trimming and J lost 2 bases; unmatched junction nucleotides: 7. Germline V gene data show CDR1 as SGHRS and CDR2 as YFSETQ. The CDR3 loop reads CASSLGVLAVTYEQYF. The CDR3 DNA sequence: TGCGCCAGCAGCTTGGGGGTACTAGCGGTAACCTACGAGCAGTACTTC.

The rearrangement joins TRBV7-8 to TRBJ2-2, with TRBD2 identical over 8 bases. Germline V gene lookup returns CDR1 SGHVS and CDR2 FQNEAQ. This CDR3 has 17 residues. V was clipped by 0 bases and J by 0 bases; unmatched bases: 3. The CDR3 DNA sequence: TGTGCCAGCAGCTTAGCCTCTAGCGGGTCGAACACCGGGGAGCTGTTTTTT. It specifies CASSLASSGSNTGELFF.

The rearrangement joins TRBV20-1 to TRBJ1-4, with a weak D call TRBD1 (5 bases). The CDR3 is 19 amino acids. V lost 3 bases to trimming and J lost 2 bases, with 25 bases between them. Germline V lookup: CDR1 DFQATT, CDR2 SNEGSKA (reference sequence). CDR3: CSASNLISPGLATNEKLFF. CDR3 in DNA: TGCAGTGCTAGTAATCTTATTTCCCCAGGGCTCGCGACTAATGAAAAACTGTTTTTT.

The rearrangement uses TRBV30 and TRBJ2-2; weak D call: TRBD1 (5 bases). This CDR3 comprises 15 residues. V gave up 0 bases and J gave up 6 bases, with 14 bases separating them. Germline V gene lookup returns CDR1 GTSNPN and CDR2 SVGIG (reference sequence). CDR3 sequence (DNA): TGTGCCTGGAGTGTATACAGGCGAACGGCCGGGGAGCTGTTTTTT. Translated: CAWSVYRRTAGELFF. The full variable domain, rest sourced from reference TRBV30 and TRBJ2-2, is SQTIHQWPATLVQPVGSPLSLECTVEGTSNPNLYWYRQAAGRGLQLLFYSVGIGQISSEVPQNLSASRPQDRQFILSSKKLLLSDSGFYLCAWSVYRRTAGELFFGEGSRLTVL.

V and J are TRBV6-7 and TRBJ2-7; TRBD1 agrees at 7 bases. TRBV6-7 is an open reading frame whose function is uncertain. Germline trimming cut 7 bases from V and 5 bases from J; bases unmatched to any gene: 11. CDR3 length equals 14 residues. The CDR3 DNA sequence: TGTGCCAGCACCAGACAGGGTTGGGTGGACGAGCAGTACTTC. Translation gives CASTRQGWVDEQYF.

The chain joins TRBV11-3 to TRBJ2-1; D gene ambiguous. Trimming stripped 0 bases from V and 6 bases from J, with 12 bases between. The CDR3 is made up of 15 amino acids. CDR1 SGHNT and CDR2 YENEEA come from the germline V gene. The CDR3 sequence is CASSLEALIFNEQFF. The DNA for the CDR3 is TGTGCCAGCAGCTTAGAAGCCCTCATTTTCAATGAGCAGTTCTTC.

The J gene is TRBJ2-7, the V gene TRBV10-2; 12 positions match TRBD2. Germline CDR1 and CDR2: WSHSY and SAAADI. V was clipped by 6 bases and J by 3 bases; unmatched bases: 9. The length of the CDR3 is 16 residues. The CDR3 loop is CASSLSLTSGSYEQYF. In DNA form, the CDR3 reads TGCGCCAGCAGCCTATCCCTGACTAGCGGGAGCTACGAGCAGTACTTC.

This chain connects TRBV4-1 to TRBJ2-7, with D maybe TRBD1 (8 bases). Germline CDR1 reads MGHRA; CDR2 reads YSYEKL. The ends were cut back, 3 bases at V and 3 bases at J, with 18 bases in the middle. The CDR3 sequence is 16 residues long. The CDR3 loop is CASSQGGTGSVYEQYF. DNA of the CDR3: TGCGCCAGCAGCCAGGGAGGGACAGGTAGTGTCTACGAGCAGTACTTC.

V and J are TRBV13 and TRBJ2-2; 10 bases are a match to TRBD2. Germline values: CDR1 PRHDT, CDR2 FYEKMQ (reference sequence). The CDR3 is made up of 20 amino acids. J gave up 0 bases and V 2 bases, and 12 bases lay outside the gene matches. The chain's CDR3 is CASSLRLLAGTITNTGELFF. The DNA of the CDR3 is TGTGCCAGCAGCTTAAGGCTACTAGCGGGAACTATCACGAACACCGGGGAGCTGTTTTTT.

The chain combines TRBV4-2 with TRBJ2-3, with D unclear. This CDR3 has 16 residues. Trimming stripped 1 base from V and 1 base from J, with 12 bases between. CDR1 is LGHNA, CDR2 YNFKEQ, per germline. CDR3 region: CASSQVLRAGTDTQYF. The CDR3, as DNA: TGTGCCAGCAGCCAAGTTCTACGCGCGGGCACAGATACGCAGTATTTT.

The chain uses TRBV6-2 or TRBV6-3 and TRBJ2-7; 7 positions match TRBD2. The ends lost 2 bases at V and 2 bases at J; junction bases unmatched: 6. The CDR3 totals 15 residues. In germline, CDR1 is MNHEY, CDR2 SVGEGT. The CDR3 here is CASSYGREQPYEQYF. The CDR3 DNA follows: TGTGCCAGCAGTTACGGGCGGGAGCAACCCTACGAGCAGTACTTC.

This clone was seen a handful of times. The same CDR3 also results from other DNA sequences found in this sample. The CDR3 protein is CASSLSKSYEQYF. The CDR3 DNA sequence: TGTGCCAGCAGTTTATCTAAGAGCTACGAGCAGTACTTC. The chain uses TRBV27 and TRBJ2-7; D remains unclear. The V and J ends lost 0 bases and 3 bases respectively, with 6 bases between them. This CDR3 contains 13 residues. Germline V gives CDR1 MNHEY, CDR2 SMNVEV (reference sequence).

The chain couples TRBV7-9 to TRBJ2-1, with D tentatively TRBD1 (7 bases). CDR3 length: 15 amino acids. Trimming cost V 4 bases and J 4 bases, with 14 bases left between them. The germline V gene has CDR1 SEHNR and CDR2 FQNEAQ (reference sequence). DNA for the CDR3: TGTGCCAGCAGCTCGGGGGACAGAAGATACAATGAGCAGTTCTTC. Translation: CASSSGDRRYNEQFF.

The rearrangement joins TRBV11-2 to TRBJ2-6; no clear D gene. The CDR3 loop spans 14 amino acids. Germline V CDR1 and CDR2: SGHAT, FQNNGV. Trimming left V 10 bases short and J 0 bases short, with 10 bases between. Here the CDR3 reads CANAPSSGANVLTF. The CDR3 nucleotides are TGTGCCAATGCTCCTAGCTCTGGGGCCAACGTCCTGACTTTC.

The chain employs TRBV14 and TRBJ1-2; 9 bases agree with TRBD1. The CDR3 contains 15 residues. Germline values: CDR1 SGHDN, CDR2 FVKESK. Trimming removed 3 bases from V and 4 bases from J; junction bases left unmatched: 6. The CDR3 region is CASSHTGGAGYGYTF. The CDR3 region has the DNA TGTGCCAGCAGCCATACAGGGGGCGCAGGCTATGGCTACACCTTC.

This chain links TRBV10-3 with TRBJ2-3; 8 nucleotides agree with TRBD1. CDR3 length: 15 residues. Per the germline V gene, CDR1 is ENHRY and CDR2 is SYGVKD. V shed 4 bases and J 5 bases; nucleotides not matched to a gene: 8. CDR3 protein: CAISASGGQGDTQYF. The CDR3 nucleotides read TGTGCCATCAGTGCCTCAGGGGGCCAAGGAGATACGCAGTATTTT.

V gene TRBV25-1 combines with J gene TRBJ2-7; D perhaps matches TRBD2 (5 bases). Germline CDR1 MGHDK, CDR2 SYGVNS. V lost 4 bases and J lost 2, with 6 bases in between. CDR3 length: 12 residues. The CDR3 here is CASSGTPYEQYF. CDR3 sequence (DNA): TGTGCCAGCAGTGGGACTCCCTACGAGCAGTACTTC.

This sequence joins TRBV5-1 and TRBJ1-1; D unresolved. The germline V and J ends were trimmed by 4 bases and 1 base, with 23 bases remaining between them. The CDR3 sequence is 18 residues long. Germline V gene lookup returns CDR1 SGHRS and CDR2 YFSETQ. CDR3 protein: CASSPQVGMPVGNTEAFF. The CDR3 coding sequence is TGCGCCAGCAGCCCTCAGGTCGGGATGCCGGTCGGGAACACTGAAGCTTTCTTT.

The chain couples TRBV21-1 to TRBJ2-7; no check of the table's D call, TRBD2, against the DNA was made. TRBV21-1 has pseudogene status. This CDR3 spans 17 amino acids. The CDR3 spells CASSRVSGRVGRYEQYF. CDR3 DNA sequence: TGTGCCAGCAGCAGGGTTAGCGGGAGGGTCGGACGTTACGAGCAGTACTTC.

The V and J genes are TRBV4-1 and TRBJ1-1, with D perhaps matching TRBD1 (5 bases). CDR3 size: 15 residues. V lost 0 bases, J lost 4 bases, and 12 bases lay in between. CDR1 and CDR2 (germline): MGHRA, YSYEKL. CDR3 loop: CASSQDPGRGTEAFF. The CDR3 bases are TGCGCCAGCAGCCAAGATCCAGGAAGGGGCACTGAAGCTTTCTTT.

V usage is TRBV6-8 and J usage is TRBJ2-6; D call uncertain. Germline V lookup: CDR1 MNHGY, CDR2 SAAAGT. Trimming took off 2 bases at V and 4 bases at J, with 9 bases between the two ends. CDR3 length: 15 amino acids. The CDR3 is CASSYPRGGANVLTF. CDR3 DNA sequence: TGTGCCAGCAGTTACCCTCGTGGCGGGGCCAACGTCCTGACTTTC.

This chain links TRBV19 with TRBJ2-7; 8 bases align to TRBD2. The CDR3 sequence is 15 residues long. Germline values: CDR1 LNHDA, CDR2 SQIVND (reference sequence). The V and J ends lost 7 bases and 0 bases, in that order; junction bases with no gene match: 8. CDR3 sequence reads: CASTGWAGGSYEQYF. The CDR3 DNA reads as TGTGCCAGTACGGGCTGGGCGGGAGGCTCCTACGAGCAGTACTTC.

This clone was observed a handful of times. V is TRBV4-2 and J is TRBJ2-7; 8 nucleotides agree with TRBD2. Germline V gene sequence: CDR1 LGHNA, CDR2 YNFKEQ. V shed 4 bases, J shed 4 bases, and the junction held 15 bases outside the gene matches. This CDR3 comprises 17 residues. Written as DNA, the CDR3 is TGTGCCAGCAGCCGGGAGGTGACCGGGACTAGTCAATACGAGCAGTACTTC. It encodes CASSREVTGTSQYEQYF.

The genes are TRBV30 and TRBJ1-1, with 9 bases matching TRBD1. Germline trimming cut 5 bases from V and 4 bases from J; bases unmatched to any gene: 8. Germline loops: CDR1 GTSNPN, CDR2 SVGIG (reference sequence). The CDR3 covers 14 residues. The CDR3 protein is CAWVGTGSPTEAFF. The CDR3 DNA is TGTGCCTGGGTTGGGACAGGGAGTCCCACTGAAGCTTTCTTT.

This sequence joins TRBV7-2 and TRBJ1-3; 7 positions match TRBD1. The V gene end was trimmed by 10 bases and the J gene end by 4 bases; junction bases not matched to a gene: 7. The CDR3 sequence is 13 residues long. Germline V gene lookup returns CDR1 SGHTA and CDR2 FQGNSA. The CDR3 region is CATRQGAGNTIYF. The DNA of the CDR3 is TGTGCCACCCGACAGGGAGCAGGAAACACCATATATTTT.

The chain carries TRBV2 and TRBJ1-4; 8 bases line up with TRBD1. With 6 bases clipped from V and 5 bases from J, the junction kept 5 bases outside the gene matches. The CDR3 spans 14 residues. Per the germline V gene, CDR1 is SNHLY and CDR2 is FYNNEI. CDR3 coding DNA: TGTGCCAGCAGCGCCAACAGGGGGAATGAAAAACTGTTTTTT. Residues: CASSANRGNEKLFF.